One and the same sample provided the 4 T cell receptor beta chains below, sequenced in a study of blood T cell repertoires in COVID-19. Assay: immunoSEQ multiplex PCR; the TCRdb copy retains only in-frame clones and omits some. Of tens of thousands of clones in the sample, around 86% were seen once. The sequenced material came from peripheral blood. Receptors were obtained from a human donor in a cohort sampled during active COVID-19.

CDR3 protein: CASSPRTQSGSTNEKLFF. The CDR3 nucleotides read TGTGCCAGCTCACCCCGGACTCAAAGCGGGTCAACTAATGAAAAACTGTTTTTT. J is TRBJ1-4 and V is TRBV18; D call uncertain. The germline V gene has CDR1 KGHSH and CDR2 LQKENI. The CDR3 consists of 18 residues. The V and J ends lost 3 bases and 0 bases respectively, with 17 bases between them.

This sequence joins TRBV11-3 and TRBJ2-1, with 8 positions matching TRBD1. Germline assignment: CDR1 SGHNT and CDR2 YENEEA. V was clipped by 2 bases and J by 5 bases; unmatched bases: 5. The CDR3 loop spans 15 amino acids. The CDR3 loop reads CASSLQGARNNEQFF. CDR3 DNA: TGTGCCAGCAGCTTACAGGGGGCCAGAAACAATGAGCAGTTCTTC.

The chain links TRBV19 to TRBJ2-1, with 9 bases that match TRBD2. Losses at the gene ends were 0 bases for V and 6 bases for J; bases not matched to a gene: 6. CDR1 and CDR2 from the germline V gene are LNHDA and SQIVND (reference sequence). The CDR3 runs to 16 residues. The CDR3 DNA reads TGTGCCAGTAGTATAGAATTAGCGGGAGTAGGCAATGAGCAGTTCTTC. Its protein product is CASSIELAGVGNEQFF.

CDR3 coding DNA: TGTGCCAGCTCACCACCGGACAGACGGCGAGATACGCAGTATTTT. Translation gives CASSPPDRRRDTQYF. The V and J genes are TRBV18 and TRBJ2-3, with D possibly being TRBD1 (6 bases). Between the trimmed V and J ends, which lost 0 bases and 5 bases, there was a span of 12 bases. From germline, CDR1 is KGHSH and CDR2 LQKENI. The CDR3 length is 15 residues.